These 19 T cell receptor beta chains originate from one sample sequenced in a study of blood T cells in healthy people across ages. A second PCR, run for roughly 7 to 12 cycles, used a sample-barcoded 5' primer plus a J-beta primer mix. TCRdb re-derived calls from the 5' RACE reads in MiXCR, one entry per CDR3 protein. The data contain hundreds of thousands of distinct CDR3 sequences, 40% to 45% of them singletons. The sample comprised blood. The receptors here all came from a woman aged 55-75 years in good health.

This clonotype was seen at least ten times. The J gene is TRBJ2-7, the V gene TRBV9; possibly TRBD1 for D (5 bases). The germline V gene has CDR1 SGDLS and CDR2 YYNGEE. This CDR3 has 13 residues. Trimming removed 1 base from V and 4 bases from J, with 9 bases in between. The CDR3 nucleotides read TGTGCCAGCAGCGTACAGGGTTCGTACGAGCAGTACTTC. It specifies CASSVQGSYEQYF. The full variable domain, its missing parts supplied by reference TRBV9 and TRBJ2-7, is DSGVTQTPKHLITATGQRVTLRCSPRSGDLSVYWYQQSLDQGLQFLIQYYNGEERAKGNILERFSAQQFPDLHSELNLSSLELGDSALYFCASSVQGSYEQYFGPGTRLTVT.

CDR3 DNA sequence: TGTGCCAGCAGCTACGACTACACTGGTACTAACTATGGCTACACCTTC. Protein sequence: CASSYDYTGTNYGYTF. The chain is built from TRBV7-8 and TRBJ1-2; D unclear. The germline gives CDR1 SGHVS, CDR2 FQNEAQ. CDR3 size: 16 residues. The ends were cut back, 4 bases at V and 0 bases at J, with 15 bases in the middle. Full variable domain (outside the CDR3, taken from reference TRBV7-8 and TRBJ1-2): GAGVSQSPRYKVAKRGQDVALRCDPISGHVSLFWYQQALGQGPEFLTYFQNEAQLDKSGLPSDRFFAERPEGSVSTLKIQRTQQEDSAVYLCASSYDYTGTNYGYTFGSGTRLTVV.

There are a few counts of this clonotype. The chain joins TRBV10-2 to TRBJ1-2, with TRBD1 identical over 7 bases. V was pared by 8 bases and J by 5 bases, with 8 bases of the junction left unmatched. The CDR3 is 13 amino acids. Germline-derived CDR1 and CDR2 are WSHSY and SAAADI. This CDR3 reads CASRQGEDYGYTF. The CDR3 DNA reads as TGCGCCAGCCGTCAGGGGGAGGATTATGGCTACACCTTC.

This clonotype was detected only once. This chain links TRBV12-3 or TRBV12-4 with TRBJ2-1; D remains unclear. The CDR3 has 14 residues. Trimming removed 5 bases at V and 8 bases at J, with 16 bases between. The chain's CDR3 is CASSVGRSVDEQFF. The CDR3, as DNA: TGTGCCAGCAGTGTTGGCAGATCGGTGGATGAGCAGTTCTTC.

The V call is TRBV5-4, the J call TRBJ2-7; perhaps TRBD2 as D (6 bases). V shed 1 base and J shed 7 bases, with 12 bases lying between them. This CDR3 spans 13 amino acids. CDR1 is SGHNT, CDR2 YYREEE, per germline (reference sequence). The CDR3 region has the DNA TGTGCCAGCAGCTTGTCGGGGACTGGGGAGCAGTACTTC. Residues: CASSLSGTGEQYF.

The table lists this clonotype with a few counts. The V call is TRBV12-3 or TRBV12-4, the J call TRBJ1-6; 7 bases line up with TRBD1. This CDR3 region has 15 residues. V lost 4 bases and J lost 5; bases outside the gene matches: 5. CDR3 sequence (DNA): TGTGCCAGCAGTTCCCAGGGGGGCGATAATTCACCCCTCCACTTT. Translated: CASSSQGGDNSPLHF.

This clonotype was detected a few times. The V call is TRBV12-3 or TRBV12-4, the J call TRBJ2-3, with 8 bases identical to TRBD2. The V segment lost 10 bases and the J segment 4 bases; nucleotides outside the gene matches: 10. CDR3 length: 14 residues. CDR3 in DNA: TGTGCCACCTATGAGCGGGAGCGGCCAGATACGCAGTATTTT. Its translation: CATYERERPDTQYF.

V and J are TRBV7-2 and TRBJ1-4; 7 bases fit TRBD1. The CDR3 has 14 residues. J gave up 7 bases and V 6 bases, and 8 bases lay outside the gene matches. Germline V gives CDR1 SGHTA, CDR2 FQGNSA. Here the CDR3 reads CTSSPGTVGEKLFF. The DNA of the CDR3 is TGTACCAGCAGTCCCGGGACAGTGGGTGAAAAACTGTTTTTT.

The CDR3 region has the DNA TGTGCCAGCAGTCCCGTGAGACACAATGAGCAGTTCTTC. Translating gives CASSPVRHNEQFF. The chain uses TRBV7-2 and TRBJ2-1; D uncertain. V lost 6 bases and J lost 5, with 11 bases in between. Germline values: CDR1 SGHTA, CDR2 FQGNSA. The CDR3 covers 13 residues. The full variable domain, with the rest looked up from reference TRBV7-2 and TRBJ2-1, is GAGVSQSPSNKVTEKGKDVELRCDPISGHTALYWYRQSLGQGLEFLIYFQGNSAPDKSGLPSDRFSAERTGGSVSTLTIQRTQQEDSAVYLCASSPVRHNEQFFGPGTRLTVL.

V is TRBV20-1 and J is TRBJ2-3; possible D gene TRBD2, 6 bases. V was pared by 6 bases and J by 2 bases, with 21 bases between. Germline values: CDR1 DFQATT, CDR2 SNEGSKA (reference sequence). This CDR3 has 16 residues. The CDR3 DNA is TGCAGTGCCCTACCCCGGGACTTGACGGTCACAGATACGCAGTATTTT. It codes for CSALPRDLTVTDTQYF.

This chain connects TRBV18 to TRBJ2-1, with D tentatively TRBD1 or TRBD2 (6 bases each). Germline values: CDR1 KGHSH, CDR2 LQKENI. This CDR3 comprises 15 residues. The V end lost 2 bases, the J end lost 5 bases, and 13 bases lay between the germline ends. The DNA for the CDR3 is TGTGCCAGCTCACCAATACAGGGCGGGAACAATGAGCAGTTCTTC. Encoded protein: CASSPIQGGNNEQFF.

In regard to this clonotype: A read error may explain this, as a much larger clone is one base away. CDR3 residues: CSVWDNQETQFF. The CDR3 nucleotides read TGCAGCGTTTGGGACAACCAAGAGACCCAGTTCTTC. The rearrangement links TRBV29-1 to TRBJ2-5; the D gene is possibly TRBD1 (6 bases). The J call is doubtful: the DNA matches TRBJ2-1 better. The CDR3 is 12 residues long. Looked up from germline, CDR1 is SQVTM and CDR2 is ANQGSEA.

The J gene is TRBJ2-1, the V gene TRBV2, with 10 nucleotides matching TRBD1. This CDR3 is 14 amino acids long. V lost 5 bases to trimming and J lost 7 bases; unmatched junction nucleotides: 5. Per germline, CDR1 SNHLY and CDR2 FYNNEI. The CDR3 DNA reads as TGTGCCAGCAGTTTCCGACAGGGGGCAAATGAGCAGTTCTTC. Protein product: CASSFRQGANEQFF.

This rearrangement joins TRBV2 to TRBJ1-5; TRBD1 matches 7 bases. The germline V gene encodes CDR1 SNHLY and CDR2 FYNNEI. The CDR3 totals 15 residues. After removal of 4 bases from V and 1 base from J, the junction contained 4 bases not matched to a gene. The CDR3 DNA reads as TGTGCCAGCAGTGTGCAGACAGGGAGCAATCAGCCCCAGCATTTT. It encodes CASSVQTGSNQPQHF.

The chain links TRBV30 to TRBJ2-7; unclear D gene. The CDR3 runs 12 residues. Trimming took 0 bases from V and 6 from J, leaving 9 bases between them. Germline CDR1 reads GTSNPN; CDR2 reads SVGIG (reference sequence). CDR3 sequence: CAWSVGPREQYF. The DNA of the CDR3 is TGTGCCTGGAGTGTGGGCCCACGCGAGCAGTACTTC.

The genes are TRBV20-1 and TRBJ2-3, with a weak D call TRBD1 (5 bases). Trimming pared 1 base from V and 5 bases from J, leaving 16 bases between. Germline V gene sequence: CDR1 DFQATT, CDR2 SNEGSKA (reference sequence). The CDR3 is made up of 15 amino acids. The CDR3 DNA reads TGCAGTGCTAGAGCCCTAGGGGTGGGGATAGATACGCAGTATTTT. This gives the protein CSARALGVGIDTQYF.

J is TRBJ2-3 and V is TRBV7-8; possibly TRBD2 for D (6 bases). The CDR3 is 16 amino acids. The germline V gene encodes CDR1 SGHVS and CDR2 FQNEAQ. The V end was cut by 1 base, the J end by 0 bases, with 11 bases between. The CDR3 region has the DNA TGTGCCAGCAGCTTAGGGCGGACTATGAGCACAGATACGCAGTATTTT. Translating it yields CASSLGRTMSTDTQYF.

This clonotype was seen a few times. The chain combines TRBV15 with TRBJ2-1; the D is unclear. V was shortened by 2 bases and J by 6 bases, with 5 bases between the two germline ends. The CDR3 has 12 amino acids. CDR1 LNHNV and CDR2 YYDKDF come from the germline V gene (reference sequence). The CDR3 DNA sequence: TGTGCCACCAGCAGAAACACCAATGAGCAGTTCTTC. It encodes CATSRNTNEQFF.

The rearrangement joins TRBV28 to TRBJ1-5; 7 positions match TRBD1. The CDR3 sequence is 17 residues long. In germline, CDR1 is MDHEN, CDR2 SYDVKM. V gave up 6 bases and J gave up 0 bases; unmatched junction bases: 11. The CDR3 reads CASRPPGGTDSNQPQHF. CDR3 in DNA: TGTGCCAGCAGACCCCCTGGAGGGACAGATAGCAATCAGCCCCAGCATTTT.